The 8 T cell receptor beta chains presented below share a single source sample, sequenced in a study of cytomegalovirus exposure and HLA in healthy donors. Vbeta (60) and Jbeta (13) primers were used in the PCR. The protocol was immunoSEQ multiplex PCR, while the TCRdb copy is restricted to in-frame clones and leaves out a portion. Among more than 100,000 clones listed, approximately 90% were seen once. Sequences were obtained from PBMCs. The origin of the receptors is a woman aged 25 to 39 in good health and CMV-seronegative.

CDR3 coding DNA: TGTGCCAGCAGCTTTTCGGGCACAGATACGCAGTATTTT. Translating gives CASSFSGTDTQYF. The chain joins TRBV7-2 to TRBJ2-3; no clear D. The V gene's germline CDR1 is SGHTA and CDR2 FQGNSA. The ends were cut back, 3 bases at V and 1 base at J, with 5 bases in the middle. This CDR3 contains 13 residues.

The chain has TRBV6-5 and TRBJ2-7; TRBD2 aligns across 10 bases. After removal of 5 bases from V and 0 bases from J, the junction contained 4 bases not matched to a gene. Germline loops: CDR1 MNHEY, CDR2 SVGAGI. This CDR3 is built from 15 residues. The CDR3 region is CASSITSGVSYEQYF. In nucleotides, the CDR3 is TGTGCCAGCAGTATTACTAGCGGGGTCTCCTACGAGCAGTACTTC.

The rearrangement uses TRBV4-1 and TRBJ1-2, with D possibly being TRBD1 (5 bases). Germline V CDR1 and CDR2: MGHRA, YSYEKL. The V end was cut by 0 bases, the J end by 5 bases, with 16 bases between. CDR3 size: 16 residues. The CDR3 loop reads CASSQDLRVVYYGYTF. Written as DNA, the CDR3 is TGCGCCAGCAGCCAAGACCTCAGGGTAGTCTATTATGGCTACACCTTC.

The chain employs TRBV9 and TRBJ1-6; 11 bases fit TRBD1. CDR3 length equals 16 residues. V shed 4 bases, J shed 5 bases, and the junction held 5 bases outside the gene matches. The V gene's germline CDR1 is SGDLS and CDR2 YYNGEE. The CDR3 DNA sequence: TGTGCCAGCAGCCCGAGGGGACAGGGGGATAATTCACCCCTCCACTTT. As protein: CASSPRGQGDNSPLHF.

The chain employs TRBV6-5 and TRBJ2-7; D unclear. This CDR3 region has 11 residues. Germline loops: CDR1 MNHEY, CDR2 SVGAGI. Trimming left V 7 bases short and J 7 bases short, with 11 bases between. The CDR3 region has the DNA TGTGCCAGCACGTTCTTCGGGGAGCAGTACTTC. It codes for CASTFFGEQYF.

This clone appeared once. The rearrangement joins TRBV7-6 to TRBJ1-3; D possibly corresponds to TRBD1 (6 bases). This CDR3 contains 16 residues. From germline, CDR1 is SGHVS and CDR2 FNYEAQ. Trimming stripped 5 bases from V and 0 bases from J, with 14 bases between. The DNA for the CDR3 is TGTGCCAGCAGCGCCTTACAGGGCCCCTCTGGAAACACCATATATTTT. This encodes CASSALQGPSGNTIYF. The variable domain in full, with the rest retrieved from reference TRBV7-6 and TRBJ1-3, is GAGVSQSPRYKVTKRGQDVALRCDPISGHVSLYWYRQALGQGPEFLTYFNYEAQQDKSGLPNDRFSAERPEGSISTLTIQRTEQRDSAMYRCASSALQGPSGNTIYFGEGSWLTVV.

CDR3 protein: CASSQGRGSANQPQHF. Here the CDR3 DNA reads TGCGCCAGCAGCCAAGGTAGGGGGTCGGCCAATCAGCCCCAGCATTTT. The V and J genes are TRBV4-1 and TRBJ1-5; tentatively, D is TRBD1 (6 bases). Between the trimmed V and J ends, which lost 1 base and 3 bases, there was a span of 13 bases. CDR1 MGHRA and CDR2 YSYEKL come from the germline V gene. The CDR3 sequence is 16 residues long.

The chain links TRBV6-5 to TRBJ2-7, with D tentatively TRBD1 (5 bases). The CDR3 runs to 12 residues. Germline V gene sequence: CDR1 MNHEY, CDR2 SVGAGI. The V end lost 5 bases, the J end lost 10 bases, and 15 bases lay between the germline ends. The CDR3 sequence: CASSTSSGLQYF. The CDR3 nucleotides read TGTGCCAGCAGTACGTCTTCAGGGCTACAGTACTTC.